This note documents a single TCR beta chain sequence. During active infection, Seattle patients enrolled and were then monitored through disease. The data derive from a study of blood T cell repertoires in COVID-19. The wider study: T cells, B-cell-depleted T cells, or PBMCs provided the cDNA or gDNA that served as material.

The V end lost 4 bases, the J end lost 2 bases, and 14 bases lay between the germline ends. The CDR3 covers 15 residues. The V gene's germline CDR1 is ENHRY and CDR2 SYGVKD. The authors' processing: Quantification of nucleated cells was approximated via reference gene primer amplification. Method: immunoSEQ multiplex PCR; TCRdb's copy keeps in-frame clones and lacks some. That table furnishes V, J and clone size, whereas the DNA furnished D and trimming. The sample yields 97,000 or so clones, just under 95% seen once. Sequenced: peripheral blood. This chain uses TRBV10-3 with TRBJ1-2; D uncertain. The source is a woman aged 50 to 60 with COVID-19, enrolled during active disease. The CDR3 region is CAISGPADKNYGYTF. The CDR3, as DNA: TGTGCCATCAGTGGCCCAGCCGACAAAAACTATGGCTACACCTTC.